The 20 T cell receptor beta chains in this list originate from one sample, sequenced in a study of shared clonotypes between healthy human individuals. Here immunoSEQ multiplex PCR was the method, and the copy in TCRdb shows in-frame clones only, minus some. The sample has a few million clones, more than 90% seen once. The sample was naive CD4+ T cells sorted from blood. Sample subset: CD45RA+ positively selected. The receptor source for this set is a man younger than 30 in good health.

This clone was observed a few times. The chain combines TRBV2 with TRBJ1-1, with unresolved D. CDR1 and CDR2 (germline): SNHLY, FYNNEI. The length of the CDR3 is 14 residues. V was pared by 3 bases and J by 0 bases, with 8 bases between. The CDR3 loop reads CASSDGVMNTEAFF. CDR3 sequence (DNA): TGTGCCAGCAGTGACGGAGTCATGAACACTGAAGCTTTCTTT.

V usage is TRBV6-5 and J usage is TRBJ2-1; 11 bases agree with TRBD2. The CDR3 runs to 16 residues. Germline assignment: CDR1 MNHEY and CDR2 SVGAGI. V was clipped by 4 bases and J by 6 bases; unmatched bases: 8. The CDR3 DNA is TGTGCCAGCAGTTCGGATAGCGGGGGGGTGTTCAATGAGCAGTTCTTC. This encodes CASSSDSGGVFNEQFF.

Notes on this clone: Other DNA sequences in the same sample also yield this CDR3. The CDR3 DNA reads as TGTGCCAGCAGCTTAGGGACTAGCGGTTCCTACAATGAGCAGTTCTTC. This encodes CASSLGTSGSYNEQFF. The V call is TRBV11-3, the J call TRBJ2-1; TRBD2 matches at 10 bases. This CDR3 region has 16 residues. With 1 base clipped from V and 1 base from J, the junction kept 1 base outside the gene matches. The germline V gene encodes CDR1 SGHNT and CDR2 YENEEA.

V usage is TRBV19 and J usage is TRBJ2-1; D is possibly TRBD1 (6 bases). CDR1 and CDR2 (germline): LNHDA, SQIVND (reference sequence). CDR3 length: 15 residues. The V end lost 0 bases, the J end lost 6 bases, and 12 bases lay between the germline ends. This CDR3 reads CASSIDRGWSNEQFF. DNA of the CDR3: TGTGCCAGTAGTATAGACAGGGGCTGGAGCAATGAGCAGTTCTTC.

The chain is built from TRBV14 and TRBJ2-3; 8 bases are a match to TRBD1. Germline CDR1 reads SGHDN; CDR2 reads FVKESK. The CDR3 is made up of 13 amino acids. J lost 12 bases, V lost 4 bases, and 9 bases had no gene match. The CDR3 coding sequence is TGTGCCAGCAGCCCCGACAGGGGTTGGCTTCAGTATTTT. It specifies CASSPDRGWLQYF. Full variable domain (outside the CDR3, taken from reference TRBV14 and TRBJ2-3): EAGVTQFPSHSVIEKGQTVTLRCDPISGHDNLYWYRRVMGKEIKFLLHFVKESKQDESGMPNNRFLAERTGGTYSTLKVQPAELEDSGVYFCASSPDRGWLQYFGPGTRLTVL.

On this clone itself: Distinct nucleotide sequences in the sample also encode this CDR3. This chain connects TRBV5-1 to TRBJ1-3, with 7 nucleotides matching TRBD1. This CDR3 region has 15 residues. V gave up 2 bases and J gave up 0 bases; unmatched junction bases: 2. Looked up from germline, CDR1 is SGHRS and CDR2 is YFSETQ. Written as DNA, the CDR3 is TGCGCCAGCAGCTTAGGGGGCAGCTCTGGAAACACCATATATTTT. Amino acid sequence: CASSLGGSSGNTIYF.

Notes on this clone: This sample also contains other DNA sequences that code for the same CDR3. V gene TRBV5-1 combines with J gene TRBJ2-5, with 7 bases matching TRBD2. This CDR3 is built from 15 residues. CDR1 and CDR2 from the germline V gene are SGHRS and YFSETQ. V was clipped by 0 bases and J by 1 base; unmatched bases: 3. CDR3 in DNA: TGCGCCAGCAGCTTGGGGGCTAGCGGCCAAGAGACCCAGTACTTC. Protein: CASSLGASGQETQYF.

In DNA, the CDR3 is TGCGCCAGCAGCCATTACGGAGTGGGGACGAAACAAGAGACCCAGTACTTC. Its translation: CASSHYGVGTKQETQYF. The chain is built from TRBV4-1 and TRBJ2-5, with D perhaps TRBD1 or TRBD2 (5 bases each). Between the trimmed V and J ends, which lost 3 bases and 2 bases, there was a span of 19 bases. Germline V gives CDR1 MGHRA, CDR2 YSYEKL. The CDR3 consists of 17 residues.

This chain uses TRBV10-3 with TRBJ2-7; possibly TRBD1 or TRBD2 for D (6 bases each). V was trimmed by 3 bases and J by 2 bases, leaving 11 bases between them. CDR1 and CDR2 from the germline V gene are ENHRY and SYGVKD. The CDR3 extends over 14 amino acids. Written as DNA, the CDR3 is TGTGCCATCAGTGACTTAAGGGGGGCCTACGAGCAGTACTTC. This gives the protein CAISDLRGAYEQYF.

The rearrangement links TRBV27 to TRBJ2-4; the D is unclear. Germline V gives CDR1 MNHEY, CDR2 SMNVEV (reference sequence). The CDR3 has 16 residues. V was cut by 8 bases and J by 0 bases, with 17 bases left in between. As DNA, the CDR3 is TGTGCCAGCGCCGGAAGGCGGAACCTAGCCAAAAACATTCAGTACTTC. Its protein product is CASAGRRNLAKNIQYF.

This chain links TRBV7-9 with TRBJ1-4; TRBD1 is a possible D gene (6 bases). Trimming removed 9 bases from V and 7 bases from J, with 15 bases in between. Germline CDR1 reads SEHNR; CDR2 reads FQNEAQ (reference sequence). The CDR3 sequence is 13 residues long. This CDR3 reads CASRRGQIEKLFF. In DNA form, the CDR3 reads TGTGCCAGTCGGCGTGGACAGATTGAAAAACTGTTTTTT.

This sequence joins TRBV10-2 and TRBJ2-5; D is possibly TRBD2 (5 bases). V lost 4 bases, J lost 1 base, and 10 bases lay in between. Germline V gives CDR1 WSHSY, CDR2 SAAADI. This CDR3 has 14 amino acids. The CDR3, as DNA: TGCGCCAGCAGTGCCGGACTGATCCAAGAGACCCAGTACTTC. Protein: CASSAGLIQETQYF.

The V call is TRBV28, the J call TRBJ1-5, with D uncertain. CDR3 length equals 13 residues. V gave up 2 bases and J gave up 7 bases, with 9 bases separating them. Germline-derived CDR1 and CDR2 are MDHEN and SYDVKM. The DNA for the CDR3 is TGTGCCAGCAGTTTAGTGGAGGGCCAGCCCCAGCATTTT. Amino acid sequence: CASSLVEGQPQHF.

This CDR3 reads CASSESSRQETQYF. The CDR3 DNA reads TGCGCCAGCAGTGAGTCGAGCAGACAAGAGACCCAGTACTTC. This sequence joins TRBV10-1 and TRBJ2-5; the D is unclear. The ends were cut back, 0 bases at V and 2 bases at J, with 7 bases in the middle. There are 14 residues in the CDR3. The germline V gene has CDR1 WNHNN and CDR2 SYGVQD (reference sequence).

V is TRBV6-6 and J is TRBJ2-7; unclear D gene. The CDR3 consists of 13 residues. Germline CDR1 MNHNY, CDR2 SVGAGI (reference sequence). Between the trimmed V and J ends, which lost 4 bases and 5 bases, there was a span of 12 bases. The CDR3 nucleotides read TGTGCCAGCAGTTCCCCTGCCAGCCACGAGCAGTACTTC. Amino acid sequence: CASSSPASHEQYF.

The CDR3 loop reads CASSRETGSYEQYF. The CDR3 DNA reads as TGTGCCAGCAGCAGAGAAACAGGCTCCTACGAGCAGTACTTC. The chain couples TRBV5-4 to TRBJ2-7; weak D call: TRBD1 (5 bases). Trimming took 4 bases from V and 0 from J, leaving 11 bases between them. CDR3 length equals 14 residues. From germline, CDR1 is SGHNT and CDR2 YYREEE (reference sequence). Full variable domain (missing parts from reference TRBV5-4 and TRBJ2-7): ETGVTQSPTHLIKTRGQQVTLRCSSQSGHNTVSWYQQALGQGPQFIFQYYREEENGRGNFPPRFSGLQFPNYSSELNVNALELDDSALYLCASSRETGSYEQYFGPGTRLTVT.

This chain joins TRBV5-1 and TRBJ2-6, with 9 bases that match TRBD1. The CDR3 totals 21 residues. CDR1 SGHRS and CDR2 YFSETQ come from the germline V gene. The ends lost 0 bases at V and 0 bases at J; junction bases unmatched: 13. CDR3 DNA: TGCGCCAGCAGCTTGGCCACCGGGACAGGGTACCCTCTCTCTGGGGCCAACGTCCTGACTTTC. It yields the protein CASSLATGTGYPLSGANVLTF.

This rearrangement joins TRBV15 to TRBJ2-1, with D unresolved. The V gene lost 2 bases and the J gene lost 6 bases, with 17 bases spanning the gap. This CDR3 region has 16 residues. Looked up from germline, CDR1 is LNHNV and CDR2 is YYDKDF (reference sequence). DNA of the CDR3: TGTGCCACCAGCAGAACCCAAAGGGAACCCCCCAATGAGCAGTTCTTC. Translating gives CATSRTQREPPNEQFF. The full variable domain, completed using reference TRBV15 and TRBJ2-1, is DAMVIQNPRYQVTQFGKPVTLSCSQTLNHNVMYWYQQKSSQAPKLLFHYYDKDFNNEADTPDNFQSRRPNTSFCFLDIRSPGLGDTAMYLCATSRTQREPPNEQFFGPGTRLTVL.

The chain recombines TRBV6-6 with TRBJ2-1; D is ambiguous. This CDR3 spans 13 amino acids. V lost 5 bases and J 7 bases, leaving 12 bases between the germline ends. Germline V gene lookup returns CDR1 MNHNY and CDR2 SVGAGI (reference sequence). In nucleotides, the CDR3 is TGTGCCAGCAGTAGCTCGGACGGTAATGAGCAGTTCTTC. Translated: CASSSSDGNEQFF.

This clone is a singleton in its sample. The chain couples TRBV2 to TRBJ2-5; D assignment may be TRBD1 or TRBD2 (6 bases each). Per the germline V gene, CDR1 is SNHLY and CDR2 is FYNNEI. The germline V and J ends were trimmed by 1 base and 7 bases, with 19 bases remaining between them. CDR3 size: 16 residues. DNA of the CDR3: TGTGCCAGCAGTGAAGAGGGGGTTCGGTCCGGGGGGACCCAGTACTTC. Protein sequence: CASSEEGVRSGGTQYF. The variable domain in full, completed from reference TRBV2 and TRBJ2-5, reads EPEVTQTPSHQVTQMGQEVILRCVPISNHLYFYWYRQILGQKVEFLVSFYNNEISEKSEIFDDQFSVERPDGSNFTLKIRSTKLEDSAMYFCASSEEGVRSGGTQYFGPGTRLLVL.